The 20 T cell receptor beta chains below all came from one sample that was sequenced in a study of shared T cell receptors in the human thymus. The repertoire was sequenced with immunoSEQ multiplex PCR; TCRdb's copy has only in-frame clones and lacks some. This sample yields some 720,000 clones, of which 88% are seen a single time; 0.008% to 0.011% belongs to the top ten. The same specimen was also included in a second study, on human thymus T cells.

Sequencing used thymocytes. The receptor source for this set is a boy in the first two years of life with a congenital heart defect.

The chain joins TRBV4-2 to TRBJ2-5, with 14 positions matching TRBD2. The CDR3 is 16 residues long. J lost 7 bases, V lost 0 bases, and 4 bases had no gene match. CDR1 is LGHNA, CDR2 YNFKEQ, per germline. The CDR3 DNA reads TGTGCCAGCAGCCAAGATGGGACTAGCGGGAGTGGGACCCAGTACTTC. It yields the protein CASSQDGTSGSGTQYF.

The chain links TRBV2 to TRBJ2-1; TRBD2 matches 9 bases. J was trimmed by 6 bases and V by 5 bases; bases with no gene match: 11. The CDR3 is 16 residues long. Per germline, CDR1 SNHLY and CDR2 FYNNEI. The CDR3: CASSSRVAGEGNEQFF. In DNA form, the CDR3 reads TGTGCCAGCAGTTCCAGGGTAGCGGGAGAAGGCAATGAGCAGTTCTTC.

This clone came up once. The rearrangement links TRBV4-3 to TRBJ2-7, with 11 bases identical to TRBD1. Germline V gene lookup returns CDR1 LGHNA and CDR2 YSLEER. V shed 4 bases, J shed 5 bases, and the junction held 16 bases outside the gene matches. This CDR3 is 18 amino acids long. CDR3 nucleotides: TGCGCCAGCAGCCCGGACAGGGGGCTGAGACTAGACGGGGACGAGCAGTACTTC. Protein sequence: CASSPDRGLRLDGDEQYF.

The chain couples TRBV4-3 to TRBJ2-7; 7 bases map to TRBD1. The CDR3 sequence is 17 residues long. Per the germline V gene, CDR1 is LGHNA and CDR2 is YSLEER. Trimming took 0 bases from V and 2 from J; bases not matched to a gene: 10. CDR3 sequence (DNA): TGCGCCAGCAGCCAAGATACCCGGGACAGATGGGCCTACGAGCAGTACTTC. Translation gives CASSQDTRDRWAYEQYF.

The chain recombines TRBV7-2 with TRBJ2-7; 8 bases are shared with TRBD2. J was trimmed by 2 bases and V by 5 bases; bases with no gene match: 11. The length of the CDR3 is 16 residues. Germline assignment: CDR1 SGHTA and CDR2 FQGNSA. The CDR3 is CASSTPLAGPTYEQYF. The CDR3 region has the DNA TGTGCCAGCAGCACTCCGCTAGCGGGCCCTACCTACGAGCAGTACTTC.

This clone was seen only once. The chain carries TRBV7-4 and TRBJ2-6; perhaps TRBD1 as D (6 bases). Germline V gene lookup returns CDR1 SGHVT and CDR2 SQSDAQ. The ends were cut back, 5 bases at V and 0 bases at J, with 26 bases in the middle. This CDR3 has 21 amino acids. As DNA, the CDR3 is TGTGCCAGCAGCCAACAGGGCGACAGGAACGACCCGACCTCTGGGGCCAACGTCCTGACTTTC. Translated: CASSQQGDRNDPTSGANVLTF.

This sequence joins TRBV27 and TRBJ1-1; 7 bases fit TRBD1. CDR3 size: 15 residues. Germline lookup yields CDR1 MNHEY and CDR2 SMNVEV (reference sequence). With 5 bases clipped from V and 1 base from J, the junction kept 7 bases outside the gene matches. The CDR3 reads CASSPLGQPNTEAFF. In DNA, the CDR3 is TGTGCCAGCAGTCCCCTGGGACAGCCGAACACTGAAGCTTTCTTT.

This clone turned up a few times. This chain joins TRBV4-3 and TRBJ1-1, with a weak D call TRBD1 (6 bases). V was clipped by 1 base and J by 1 base, with 19 bases between them. The germline V gene encodes CDR1 LGHNA and CDR2 YSLEER. The CDR3 contains 18 residues. As DNA, the CDR3 is TGCGCCAGCAGCCAAGCGAAGCGTGGGTCGACAGGGAACACTGAAGCTTTCTTT. Residues: CASSQAKRGSTGNTEAFF.

The rearrangement joins TRBV7-8 to TRBJ1-1; no definite D call. Deletions cut 0 bases from V and 1 base from J, with 12 bases between. There are 16 residues in the CDR3. Looked up from germline, CDR1 is SGHVS and CDR2 is FQNEAQ. The CDR3 DNA is TGTGCCAGCAGCTTAGCGCGGAGACTGAAGAACACTGAAGCTTTCTTT. Encoded protein: CASSLARRLKNTEAFF. Looking up the rest from reference TRBV7-8 and TRBJ1-1 gives the full variable domain: GAGVSQSPRYKVAKRGQDVALRCDPISGHVSLFWYQQALGQGPEFLTYFQNEAQLDKSGLPSDRFFAERPEGSVSTLKIQRTQQEDSAVYLCASSLARRLKNTEAFFGQGTRLTVV.

This clone was recorded a few times. The chain links TRBV6-1 to TRBJ2-7, with 10 bases matching TRBD2. This CDR3 is 20 amino acids long. The V gene's germline CDR1 is MNHNS and CDR2 SASEGT. V lost 0 bases to trimming and J lost 1 base; unmatched junction nucleotides: 15. In DNA, the CDR3 is TGTGCCAGCAGTGAAGCGCTTCGTCTAGCGGGAGCCTCACTATCCTACGAGCAGTACTTC. Encoded protein: CASSEALRLAGASLSYEQYF.

The chain recombines TRBV4-3 with TRBJ2-7, with 11 bases that match TRBD2. Germline V lookup: CDR1 LGHNA, CDR2 YSLEER. This CDR3 is built from 20 residues. The trim removed 1 base at V and 1 base at J, leaving 15 bases unmatched. DNA for the CDR3: TGCGCCAGCAGCCAAGGCGTGGTACTAGCGGGGGAAGTTGGGTCCTACGAGCAGTACTTC. Its translation is CASSQGVVLAGEVGSYEQYF.

The gene calls are TRBV4-3 and TRBJ2-3; no clear D. The germline V gene encodes CDR1 LGHNA and CDR2 YSLEER. The CDR3 extends over 15 amino acids. Trimming cost V 1 base and J 6 bases, with 14 bases left between them. The CDR3 DNA sequence: TGCGCCAGCAGCCAAGCAAGAATCAAACGGGATACGCAGTATTTT. The encoded protein is CASSQARIKRDTQYF.

The chain carries TRBV14 and TRBJ2-7, with 14 bases matching TRBD2. Germline-derived CDR1 and CDR2 are SGHDN and FVKESK. This CDR3 is 19 amino acids long. The V and J ends lost 4 bases and 1 base, in that order; junction bases with no gene match: 12. CDR3 sequence reads: CASSPSDGTSGSPSYEQYF. CDR3 DNA: TGTGCCAGCAGCCCGAGTGACGGGACTAGCGGGAGCCCTTCCTACGAGCAGTACTTC.

This clone was counted once. V is TRBV11-3 and J is TRBJ2-1; 8 nucleotides agree with TRBD1. Germline CDR1 and CDR2: SGHNT and YENEEA. The CDR3 is 17 amino acids. Trimming took 0 bases from V and 4 from J; bases not matched to a gene: 8. In DNA form, the CDR3 reads TGTGCCAGCAGCTTAGAGCCTACGAGACAGGGGTACAATGAGCAGTTCTTC. The encoded protein is CASSLEPTRQGYNEQFF.

The genes are TRBV6-5 and TRBJ1-5; no reliable D call. The CDR3 consists of 11 residues. The germline gives CDR1 MNHEY, CDR2 SVGAGI. Trimming stripped 8 bases from V and 5 bases from J, with 7 bases between. In nucleotides, the CDR3 is TGTGCCAGCGGGAGGGATCAGCCCCAGCATTTT. Protein: CASGRDQPQHF.

This rearrangement joins TRBV4-1 to TRBJ2-3; a possible D gene is TRBD1 (6 bases). The CDR3 loop spans 15 amino acids. The germline gives CDR1 MGHRA, CDR2 YSYEKL. V was pared by 0 bases and J by 3 bases, with 10 bases between. CDR3 in DNA: TGCGCCAGCAGCCAAGACGCACAGGGAACAGATACGCAGTATTTT. Residues: CASSQDAQGTDTQYF.

This clone was counted once. This chain connects TRBV7-2 to TRBJ2-5; TRBD2 agrees at 10 bases. V trimming: 1 base; J trimming: 4 bases; junction bases outside the gene matches: 6. Germline-derived CDR1 and CDR2 are SGHTA and FQGNSA. This CDR3 has 16 residues. The CDR3 DNA reads TGTGCCAGCAGCTTAGAGCCTAGCGGGAGCCCAGAGACCCAGTACTTC. As protein: CASSLEPSGSPETQYF. Based on the CDR3 plus reference TRBV7-2 and TRBJ2-5, the full variable domain is GAGVSQSPSNKVTEKGKDVELRCDPISGHTALYWYRQSLGQGLEFLIYFQGNSAPDKSGLPSDRFSAERTGGSVSTLTIQRTQQEDSAVYLCASSLEPSGSPETQYFGPGTRLLVL.

The chain carries TRBV7-2 and TRBJ2-7, with 10 bases lining up with TRBD1. The CDR3 is 15 amino acids. Germline V gene sequence: CDR1 SGHTA, CDR2 FQGNSA. Germline trimming cut 4 bases from V and 5 bases from J; bases unmatched to any gene: 8. CDR3 coding DNA: TGTGCCAGCAGCTCGATCCGGGACAGGGGCCACGAGCAGTACTTC. It encodes CASSSIRDRGHEQYF.

The chain carries TRBV28 and TRBJ2-7; 9 bases line up with TRBD1. From germline, CDR1 is MDHEN and CDR2 SYDVKM. The CDR3 has 16 amino acids. With V trimmed by 4 bases and J by 3 bases, 10 bases remained unmatched. The CDR3 nucleotides are TGTGCCAGCAGTTATACGGGACAGGGTTGCTACTACGAGCAGTACTTC. This translates into CASSYTGQGCYYEQYF.

The chain couples TRBV27 to TRBJ2-7, with 8 nucleotides matching TRBD2. CDR1 is MNHEY, CDR2 SMNVEV, per germline (reference sequence). The V gene end was trimmed by 2 bases and the J gene end by 6 bases; junction bases not matched to a gene: 9. The CDR3 has 15 amino acids. Here the CDR3 DNA reads TGTGCCAGCAGTTTAAAGGGACTAGAACCGGTCGAGCAGTACTTC. Its protein product is CASSLKGLEPVEQYF.